This note documents a single TCR beta chain sequence. What it binds is not known. The sample comes from a study of graft-versus-host responses after intestinal transplantation. Germline values: CDR1 SEHNR, CDR2 FQNEAQ (reference sequence). The CDR3 length is 15 residues. V lost 2 bases, J lost 6 bases, and 8 bases stayed unmatched. Study-level findings and limits: Early post-transplant declines in HvG were associated with peak levels of circulating GvH clones.

Method: immunoSEQ multiplex PCR; TCRdb's copy keeps in-frame clones and lacks some. The data hold approximately 97,000 clones, with roughly 89% observed a single time. The clonotype comes from a human donor who was the organ donor for an intestinal transplant. Specimen: unstimulated CD4+ T cells sorted from spleen or lymph node cells, collected before transplant. The chain uses TRBV7-9 and TRBJ1-2; TRBD1 agrees at 8 bases. CDR3 amino acids: CASSLLAGGDDGYTF. Written as DNA, the CDR3 is TGTGCCAGCAGCTTACTAGCAGGGGGCGACGATGGCTACACCTTC.